Each of the 28 T cell receptor beta chains below was sequenced from the same sample in a study of CD8+ T cells in alopecia areata. Sample treatment: oral pan-JAK inhibitor, 5-10 mg twice daily. cDNA serving as the sequencing template came from extracted, reverse transcribed RNA. Sequencing used immunoSEQ multiplex PCR; TCRdb keeps in-frame clones, though not all of them. The data contain 150,000 to 200,000 clones, 50% to 75% of them singletons. The sample consisted of CD4+ T cells sorted from blood, taken at approximately week 56, from a patient treated with tofacitinib. The receptor source for this set is a human donor with alopecia areata.

This clone turned up a few times. This sequence joins TRBV30 and TRBJ1-6; D is ambiguous. Between the trimmed V and J ends, which lost 5 bases and 7 bases, there was a span of 15 bases. This CDR3 contains 14 residues. Germline V gene data show CDR1 as GTSNPN and CDR2 as SVGIG (reference sequence). The CDR3 DNA reads TGTGCCTGGTCTAGACTGGGAGAGAATTCACCCCTCCACTTT. This encodes CAWSRLGENSPLHF.

The CDR3 loop reads CASSLRTNYGYTF. DNA of the CDR3: TGCGCCAGCAGCTTACGGACAAACTATGGCTACACCTTC. The gene calls are TRBV5-1 and TRBJ1-2, with D tentatively TRBD1 (5 bases). The CDR3 has 13 amino acids. Trimming removed 2 bases from V and 2 bases from J, with 7 bases in between. CDR1 and CDR2 from the germline V gene are SGHRS and YFSETQ.

This chain links TRBV14 with TRBJ1-6; tentatively, D is TRBD1 (6 bases). V lost 1 base and J lost 10, with 14 bases in between. Germline V lookup: CDR1 SGHDN, CDR2 FVKESK. This CDR3 region has 15 residues. In nucleotides, the CDR3 is TGTGCCAGCAGCCAAGTTGCCCGGGGGCGATCACCCCTCCACTTT. The encoded protein is CASSQVARGRSPLHF.

The V gene is TRBV15, the J gene TRBJ1-5; D not resolved. With 4 bases removed from V and 10 bases from J, the gap between germline ends came to 17 bases. CDR1 is LNHNV and CDR2 is YYDKDF in the germline V gene (reference sequence). This CDR3 region has 14 residues. CDR3: CATSTGPGVLPQHF. CDR3 DNA sequence: TGTGCCACCAGCACAGGACCCGGGGTACTTCCCCAGCATTTT. Together with reference TRBV15 and TRBJ1-5, the CDR3 gives the full variable domain: DAMVIQNPRYQVTQFGKPVTLSCSQTLNHNVMYWYQQKSSQAPKLLFHYYDKDFNNEADTPDNFQSRRPNTSFCFLDIRSPGLGDTAMYLCATSTGPGVLPQHFGDGTRLSIL.

This chain connects TRBV9 to TRBJ2-1; 10 bases fit TRBD2. The germline V gene encodes CDR1 SGDLS and CDR2 YYNGEE. The CDR3 has 15 residues. V was pared by 6 bases and J by 4 bases, with 7 bases of the junction left unmatched. The CDR3 loop reads CASIPTSGDYNEQFF. DNA for the CDR3: TGTGCCAGCATCCCTACTAGCGGGGATTACAATGAGCAGTTCTTC.

The chain couples TRBV29-1 to TRBJ1-1, with D perhaps TRBD1 (5 bases). The germline V gene has CDR1 SQVTM and CDR2 ANQGSEA. CDR3 length equals 12 residues. Trimming shortened V by 6 bases and J by 1 base, and 9 bases separated the two germline ends. DNA for the CDR3: TGCAGCGTGCAGGGCAAGAACACTGAAGCTTTCTTT. It codes for CSVQGKNTEAFF.

In its sample, this clone was seen a few times. V and J are TRBV12-5 and TRBJ1-5; 8 nucleotides agree with TRBD1. This CDR3 comprises 15 residues. V lost 5 bases and J lost 0; bases outside the gene matches: 3. The germline V gene has CDR1 LGHNT and CDR2 FRNRAP. The CDR3 sequence: CASGAGTGSNQPQHF. The CDR3 DNA reads TGTGCTAGTGGTGCCGGGACAGGTAGCAATCAGCCCCAGCATTTT.

Note on this clone: This sample includes further DNA sequences coding for the same CDR3. J is TRBJ2-7 and V is TRBV5-1, with D perhaps matching TRBD1 (5 bases). Trimming shortened V by 6 bases and J by 0 bases, and 7 bases separated the two germline ends. The CDR3 spans 12 residues. Germline lookup yields CDR1 SGHRS and CDR2 YFSETQ. CDR3 sequence (DNA): TGCGCCAGCAAAGGGGACTCCTACGAGCAGTACTTC. Amino acids: CASKGDSYEQYF.

The chain has TRBV6-5 and TRBJ2-5; D is ambiguous. There are 11 residues in the CDR3. The germline gives CDR1 MNHEY, CDR2 SVGAGI. V gave up 7 bases and J gave up 5 bases, with 8 bases separating them. The CDR3 loop is CASISSETQYF. The CDR3 nucleotides are TGTGCCAGCATATCCAGCGAGACCCAGTACTTC.

The gene calls are TRBV7-2 and TRBJ1-1, with 9 positions matching TRBD1. This CDR3 is built from 15 residues. With 4 bases clipped from V and 4 bases from J, the junction kept 7 bases outside the gene matches. CDR1 and CDR2 from the germline V gene are SGHTA and FQGNSA. This chain's CDR3 is CASSSQGADVTEAFF. CDR3 DNA: TGTGCCAGCAGCTCACAGGGGGCGGACGTCACTGAAGCTTTCTTT.

This chain connects TRBV27 to TRBJ2-7, with D possibly matching TRBD2 (5 bases). The CDR3 has 14 amino acids. V lost 6 bases and J 9 bases, leaving 21 bases between the germline ends. Looked up from germline, CDR1 is MNHEY and CDR2 is SMNVEV (reference sequence). The CDR3 here is CASSTIERGKGQYF. The CDR3 DNA reads as TGTGCCAGCAGCACCATCGAGCGAGGGAAAGGGCAGTACTTC.

V gene TRBV5-6 combines with J gene TRBJ1-6, with 7 bases matching TRBD1. Trimming took 3 bases from V and 7 from J; bases not matched to a gene: 7. The CDR3 has 15 amino acids. Germline CDR1 SGHDT, CDR2 YYEEEE. The CDR3, as DNA: TGTGCCAGCAGCTCCGGGACAGCAACGAATTCACCCCTCCACTTT. It translates to CASSSGTATNSPLHF.

This clone appeared a single time. This chain joins TRBV2 and TRBJ2-7, with 11 bases that match TRBD2. This CDR3 has 16 residues. CDR1 and CDR2 from the germline V gene are SNHLY and FYNNEI. V was clipped by 2 bases and J by 1 base; unmatched bases: 4. The CDR3 nucleotides read TGTGCCAGCAGTGAACAAGGGACTAGCGGTTCCTACGAGCAGTACTTC. Amino acids: CASSEQGTSGSYEQYF.

This clone was seen a single time. J is TRBJ1-2 and V is TRBV30; a weak D match, TRBD1 (6 bases). The CDR3 loop spans 12 amino acids. V was clipped by 5 bases and J by 4 bases, with 11 bases between them. Germline V gene lookup returns CDR1 GTSNPN and CDR2 SVGIG (reference sequence). The CDR3 loop is CAWVQGIYGYTF. The CDR3 nucleotides read TGTGCCTGGGTACAGGGTATCTATGGCTACACCTTC.

This clone was recorded only once. The chain employs TRBV2 and TRBJ2-5; D perhaps matches TRBD2 (6 bases). CDR3 length: 14 residues. V gave up 5 bases and J gave up 5 bases, with 15 bases separating them. CDR1 and CDR2 from the germline V gene are SNHLY and FYNNEI. The CDR3 reads CASSTTRNGETQYF. In nucleotides, the CDR3 is TGTGCCAGCAGTACGACTAGGAATGGGGAGACCCAGTACTTC.

The rearrangement joins TRBV4-1 to TRBJ2-1, with D maybe TRBD2 (5 bases). The CDR3 is made up of 16 amino acids. V lost 1 base to trimming and J lost 2 bases, with 12 bases between them. The germline V gene encodes CDR1 MGHRA and CDR2 YSYEKL. CDR3 sequence: CASSQVGRDTYNEQFF. The CDR3 nucleotides read TGCGCCAGCAGCCAAGTAGGCCGGGATACCTACAATGAGCAGTTCTTC.

The chain employs TRBV30 and TRBJ2-7, with no clear D. Per the germline V gene, CDR1 is GTSNPN and CDR2 is SVGIG (reference sequence). With 3 bases removed from V and 2 bases from J, the gap between germline ends came to 5 bases. There are 11 residues in the CDR3. CDR3 amino acids: CAWSRTYEQYF. CDR3 in DNA: TGTGCCTGGAGCCGGACCTACGAGCAGTACTTC. Looking up the rest from reference TRBV30 and TRBJ2-7 gives the full variable domain: SQTIHQWPATLVQPVGSPLSLECTVEGTSNPNLYWYRQAAGRGLQLLFYSVGIGQISSEVPQNLSASRPQDRQFILSSKKLLLSDSGFYLCAWSRTYEQYFGPGTRLTVT.

The CDR3 here is CASSLNDGGADTQYF. CDR3 DNA sequence: TGTGCCAGCAGTTTGAACGACGGGGGGGCAGATACGCAGTATTTT. The chain is built from TRBV27 and TRBJ2-3; TRBD2 agrees at 8 bases. The germline V gene encodes CDR1 MNHEY and CDR2 SMNVEV (reference sequence). CDR3 length: 15 amino acids. J was trimmed by 4 bases and V by 3 bases; bases with no gene match: 6.

The gene calls are TRBV30 and TRBJ1-2, with 9 bases fitting TRBD1. The germline V gene encodes CDR1 GTSNPN and CDR2 SVGIG (reference sequence). The CDR3 has 14 amino acids. The J segment lost 8 bases and the V segment lost 0 bases, leaving 7 bases of the junction unmatched. CDR3 sequence (DNA): TGTGCCTGGAGTGTACCGTGGACAGGGGAGGGCTACACCTTC. The encoded protein is CAWSVPWTGEGYTF.

This rearrangement joins TRBV6-5 to TRBJ2-5; no clear D. V was shortened by 8 bases and J by 5 bases, with 3 bases between the two germline ends. CDR3 length: 9 amino acids. CDR1 and CDR2 (germline): MNHEY, SVGAGI. CDR3 sequence: CASEETQYF. The CDR3 nucleotides read TGTGCCAGCGAGGAGACCCAGTACTTC.

The V gene is TRBV15, the J gene TRBJ2-1; 10 bases line up with TRBD2. Germline assignment: CDR1 LNHNV and CDR2 YYDKDF (reference sequence). Trimming cost V 0 bases and J 8 bases; bases outside gene matches: 4. CDR3 size: 15 residues. This chain's CDR3 is CATSRELAGVDEQFF. For the CDR3, the DNA is TGTGCCACCAGCAGAGAGCTAGCGGGGGTCGATGAGCAGTTCTTC.

The chain uses TRBV6-5 and TRBJ1-2, with D perhaps matching TRBD1 (5 bases). Germline loops: CDR1 MNHEY, CDR2 SVGAGI. The germline V and J ends were trimmed by 2 bases and 8 bases, with 12 bases remaining between them. This CDR3 contains 13 residues. The CDR3 region is CASSYGAESGYTF. Written as DNA, the CDR3 is TGTGCCAGCAGTTACGGGGCAGAGAGCGGCTACACCTTC.

The chain couples TRBV5-1 to TRBJ2-6; 10 positions match TRBD1. This CDR3 is built from 16 residues. Losses at the gene ends were 2 bases for V and 3 bases for J; bases not matched to a gene: 2. CDR1 and CDR2 from the germline V gene are SGHRS and YFSETQ. The DNA of the CDR3 is TGCGCCAGCAGCTTCGGGACAGGGGTTGGGGCCAACGTCCTGACTTTC. Translated, it gives CASSFGTGVGANVLTF.

The gene calls are TRBV5-1 and TRBJ2-2, with D possibly TRBD1 on 6 matching bases. V was pared by 0 bases and J by 4 bases, with 13 bases between. There are 16 residues in the CDR3. Germline values: CDR1 SGHRS, CDR2 YFSETQ. This CDR3 reads CASSLDVGGSTGELFF. In DNA form, the CDR3 reads TGCGCCAGCAGCTTGGATGTTGGGGGCAGCACCGGGGAGCTGTTTTTT.

This chain uses TRBV14 with TRBJ1-1; perhaps TRBD1 as D (6 bases). Germline V gene lookup returns CDR1 SGHDN and CDR2 FVKESK. V was trimmed by 3 bases and J by 1 base, leaving 12 bases between them. The CDR3 has 15 amino acids. This chain's CDR3 is CASSHRTARNTEAFF. The CDR3 DNA reads as TGTGCCAGCAGCCACAGGACAGCCAGGAACACTGAAGCTTTCTTT.

This clone was detected once. The gene calls are TRBV2 and TRBJ2-3; D is ambiguous. Germline loops: CDR1 SNHLY, CDR2 FYNNEI. Trimming cost V 11 bases and J 3 bases, with 15 bases left between them. The CDR3 runs 13 residues. The CDR3 is CAGSREWTDTQYF. The CDR3 DNA sequence: TGTGCCGGAAGTAGGGAATGGACAGATACGCAGTATTTT.

V usage is TRBV19 and J usage is TRBJ1-1, with D hard to call. The V and J ends lost 5 bases and 0 bases respectively, with 10 bases between them. The CDR3 sequence is 14 residues long. CDR1 and CDR2 (germline): LNHDA, SQIVND (reference sequence). The CDR3 reads CASSRWNMNTEAFF. DNA of the CDR3: TGTGCCAGTAGTCGGTGGAACATGAACACTGAAGCTTTCTTT.

The chain has TRBV30 and TRBJ1-2; 7 bases are a match to TRBD1. Unmatched junction bases numbered 5, after V lost 3 bases and J lost 4 bases. CDR3 length equals 13 residues. CDR1 and CDR2 from the germline V gene are GTSNPN and SVGIG (reference sequence). CDR3 DNA sequence: TGTGCCTGGAGCTTGGGACAGAGCTATGGCTACACCTTC. Translation: CAWSLGQSYGYTF.